The 18 T cell receptor beta chains below were found in one sample sequenced in a study of Graves' ophthalmopathy and Graves' hyperthyroidism. The authors amplified TCR beta CDR3 regions, and they did so from RNA transcripts for repertoire sequencing. Second-round multiplex PCR followed a first-round RT-PCR using HTBI primers. MiXCR, run by TCRdb on the multiplex PCR reads, gives a single entry per CDR3 protein. The table lists approximately 330,000 distinct CDR3 sequences, 15% to 20% of them singletons, with about 12% in the top ten. Material for sequencing was peripheral blood. The receptors shown here come from an adult man with Graves' ophthalmopathy.

This clonotype came up many times. V usage is TRBV11-2 and J usage is TRBJ1-5; no clear D. The CDR3 is 13 residues long. V lost 1 base and J 4 bases, leaving 5 bases between the germline ends. Germline CDR1 and CDR2: SGHAT and FQNNGV. The CDR3 loop reads CASSLGRNQPQHF. The CDR3 DNA sequence: TGTGCCAGCAGCTTAGGCAGGAATCAGCCCCAGCATTTT.

This clonotype was recorded at least ten times. The chain joins TRBV28 to TRBJ1-2, with D hard to call. V dropped 5 bases and J dropped 4 bases, with 14 bases sitting between them. The CDR3 covers 14 residues. Germline values: CDR1 MDHEN, CDR2 SYDVKM. The CDR3 coding sequence is TGTGCCAGCAGTCCCTCACAAACCCGCTATGGCTACACCTTC. Translation gives CASSPSQTRYGYTF.

This clonotype appeared many times. The chain recombines TRBV3-1 with TRBJ1-5; D possibly corresponds to TRBD1 (6 bases). CDR1 and CDR2 (germline): LGHDT, YNNKEL (reference sequence). The CDR3 contains 15 residues. V lost 7 bases and J lost 0, with 13 bases in between. The CDR3 DNA is TGTGCCAGCAAGGACAGCGGGCTTAGCAATCAGCCCCAGCATTTT. This translates into CASKDSGLSNQPQHF.

This clonotype occurred many times. The chain employs TRBV20-1 and TRBJ1-5; the match to TRBD1 covers 9 bases. This CDR3 comprises 14 residues. The V gene's germline CDR1 is DFQATT and CDR2 SNEGSKA (reference sequence). V lost 5 bases, J lost 7 bases, and 9 bases stayed unmatched. CDR3 DNA: TGCAGTGCTCAACAGGGGGCGCGAGCCCAGCCCCAGCATTTT. Translating it yields CSAQQGARAQPQHF.

The chain joins TRBV12-3 or TRBV12-4 to TRBJ2-7; 9 bases are a match to TRBD2. V lost 6 bases and J lost 5; bases outside the gene matches: 8. This CDR3 has 14 amino acids. This chain's CDR3 is CASRLAGPPHEQYF. The CDR3, as DNA: TGTGCCAGCAGGCTAGCGGGACCTCCCCACGAGCAGTACTTC.

This clonotype was counted at least ten times. The rearrangement links TRBV11-2 to TRBJ2-7; 8 bases match TRBD2. The V segment lost 7 bases and the J segment 0 bases; nucleotides outside the gene matches: 5. From germline, CDR1 is SGHAT and CDR2 FQNNGV. This CDR3 has 14 amino acids. The CDR3 DNA is TGTGCCAGCACGGTAGCGGGAAGCTCCTACGAGCAGTACTTC. Protein sequence: CASTVAGSSYEQYF.

The V gene is TRBV6-2 or TRBV6-3, the J gene TRBJ1-6; possible D gene TRBD1, 5 bases. Germline assignment: CDR1 MNHEY and CDR2 SVGEGT. The germline V and J ends were trimmed by 6 bases and 8 bases, with 14 bases remaining between them. The CDR3 is 14 residues long. Here the CDR3 DNA reads TGTGCCAGCAGAGTACAGGTTCGTGATTCACCCCTCCACTTT. Its protein product is CASRVQVRDSPLHF.

This clonotype was counted ten times or more. J is TRBJ2-7 and V is TRBV25-1; no reliable D call. Per the germline V gene, CDR1 is MGHDK and CDR2 is SYGVNS. The CDR3 has 16 amino acids. Trimming left V 0 bases short and J 4 bases short, with 16 bases between. The CDR3 DNA is TGTGCCAGCAGTGAATATACCCCCCATGGAGAGTACGAGCAGTACTTC. The encoded protein is CASSEYTPHGEYEQYF.

This clonotype came up many times. V is TRBV6-2 or TRBV6-3 and J is TRBJ2-2, with 14 bases lining up with TRBD2. CDR1 is MNHEY and CDR2 is SVGEGT in the germline V gene. Unmatched junction bases numbered 10, after V lost 6 bases and J lost 4 bases. The CDR3 length is 18 residues. The CDR3: CASRKGLAGVNPTGELFF. The CDR3 bases are TGTGCCAGCAGAAAGGGACTAGCGGGAGTCAACCCCACCGGGGAGCTGTTTTTT.

V gene TRBV19 combines with J gene TRBJ1-2; maybe TRBD1 (5 bases). V was trimmed by 6 bases and J by 0 bases, leaving 11 bases between them. This CDR3 has 14 residues. The germline V gene encodes CDR1 LNHDA and CDR2 SQIVND (reference sequence). The CDR3 region has the DNA TGTGCCAGTAGGCCCGACAGTACTAACTATGGCTACACCTTC. Protein product: CASRPDSTNYGYTF. Filled out from reference TRBV19 and TRBJ1-2, the complete variable domain reads DGGITQSPKYLFRKEGQNVTLSCEQNLNHDAMYWYRQDPGQGLRLIYYSQIVNDFQKGDIAEGYSVSREKKESFPLTVTSAQKNPTAFYLCASRPDSTNYGYTFGSGTRLTVV.

This clonotype was found many times. The gene calls are TRBV2 and TRBJ2-7, with 7 bases fitting TRBD2. Germline assignment: CDR1 SNHLY and CDR2 FYNNEI. With V trimmed by 9 bases and J by 3 bases, 11 bases remained unmatched. CDR3 length: 14 residues. As DNA, the CDR3 is TGTGCCAGTAACCAGGGACTACTAGACTACGAGCAGTACTTC. Translation gives CASNQGLLDYEQYF. The variable domain in full, completed from reference TRBV2 and TRBJ2-7, reads EPEVTQTPSHQVTQMGQEVILRCVPISNHLYFYWYRQILGQKVEFLVSFYNNEISEKSEIFDDQFSVERPDGSNFTLKIRSTKLEDSAMYFCASNQGLLDYEQYFGPGTRLTVT.

This clonotype was observed at least ten times. This sequence joins TRBV27 and TRBJ2-5; tentative D call: TRBD1 (5 bases). The CDR3 consists of 15 residues. V lost 4 bases, J lost 5 bases, and 17 bases lay in between. Germline loops: CDR1 MNHEY, CDR2 SMNVEV (reference sequence). The CDR3 DNA reads as TGTGCCAGCAGTTACCGCCCGAGACAGTTGGAGACCCAGTACTTC. Translating gives CASSYRPRQLETQYF.

The chain couples TRBV6-1 to TRBJ1-6; D is possibly TRBD1 (6 bases). V lost 7 bases and J lost 2, with 12 bases in between. There are 15 residues in the CDR3. Germline CDR1 MNHNS, CDR2 SASEGT. The CDR3 nucleotides read TGTGCCAGCAAAACAGGGTTCCCCTATAATTCACCCCTCCACTTT. Its protein product is CASKTGFPYNSPLHF.

This clonotype has at least ten counts. This chain joins TRBV20-1 and TRBJ2-7; 8 bases map to TRBD2. Germline V gene sequence: CDR1 DFQATT, CDR2 SNEGSKA (reference sequence). This CDR3 is 14 amino acids long. J was trimmed by 6 bases and V by 6 bases; bases with no gene match: 13. For the CDR3, the DNA is TGCAGTGCAGGTGGCGGGGGGCTTTATGGCGAGCAGTACTTC. Translation gives CSAGGGGLYGEQYF.

J is TRBJ1-5 and V is TRBV3-1, with 7 bases fitting TRBD1. Germline CDR1 reads LGHDT; CDR2 reads YNNKEL (reference sequence). V gave up 4 bases and J gave up 3 bases; unmatched junction bases: 6. The CDR3 covers 15 residues. CDR3 region: CASSPQGQHNQPQHF. CDR3 nucleotide sequence: TGTGCCAGCAGCCCACAGGGGCAGCACAATCAGCCCCAGCATTTT.

The chain joins TRBV27 to TRBJ1-6, with a possible D match to TRBD1 (5 bases). CDR3 size: 14 residues. CDR1 and CDR2 (germline): MNHEY, SMNVEV (reference sequence). Trimming pared 5 bases from V and 3 bases from J, leaving 8 bases between. CDR3 sequence (DNA): TGTGCCAGCAGTAGACAGATCTATAATTCACCCCTCCACTTT. This encodes CASSRQIYNSPLHF.

This clonotype was recorded many times. J is TRBJ1-1 and V is TRBV6-1; D uncertain. Trimming shortened V by 8 bases and J by 0 bases, and 10 bases separated the two germline ends. Germline assignment: CDR1 MNHNS and CDR2 SASEGT. The CDR3 has 13 amino acids. In DNA form, the CDR3 reads TGTGCCAGCCCCGGGCTTATGAACACTGAAGCTTTCTTT. The encoded protein is CASPGLMNTEAFF.

This clonotype was seen ten or more times. The chain is built from TRBV4-1 and TRBJ2-7; D gene ambiguous. The germline V gene has CDR1 MGHRA and CDR2 YSYEKL. The CDR3 is 15 residues long. V was shortened by 2 bases and J by 4 bases, with 15 bases between the two germline ends. CDR3 nucleotide sequence: TGCGCCAGCAGCCAACTTGACACCCGGCGTTACGAGCAGTACTTC. Translating gives CASSQLDTRRYEQYF.